One and the same sample provided the 26 T cell receptor beta chains below, sequenced in a study of radiation and T cells in renal cell carcinoma. Profiling relied on immunoSEQ multiplex PCR, and the TCRdb table lists in-frame clones only, not all of them. The data show approximately 150,000 clones, 70% to 90% seen once. Specified time point: blood 4 weeks post-SBRT, at nephrectomy. Stated treatment: 15 Gy SBRT to primary tumor, nephrectomy 4 weeks later. The source was blood, collected from a patient whose treatment included radiotherapy and nephrectomy. The receptors stem from a woman in her 50s with renal cell carcinoma.

This chain joins TRBV7-2 and TRBJ2-3; TRBD2 matches at 7 bases. Germline-derived CDR1 and CDR2 are SGHTA and FQGNSA. Unmatched junction bases numbered 12, after V lost 4 bases and J lost 5 bases. This CDR3 spans 16 amino acids. The CDR3 loop reads CASSSNGGTEGDTQYF. CDR3 in DNA: TGTGCCAGCAGCTCGAACGGGGGGACCGAGGGAGATACGCAGTATTTT.

This clone has just one count. V is TRBV30 and J is TRBJ2-5; D possibly corresponds to TRBD2 (6 bases). CDR1 and CDR2 from the germline V gene are GTSNPN and SVGIG (reference sequence). V lost 2 bases and J lost 7, with 8 bases in between. The CDR3 contains 11 residues. In DNA form, the CDR3 reads TGTGCCTGGAGTCTCGGGGGGACCCAGTACTTC. Protein: CAWSLGGTQYF. Based on the CDR3 plus reference TRBV30 and TRBJ2-5, the full variable domain is SQTIHQWPATLVQPVGSPLSLECTVEGTSNPNLYWYRQAAGRGLQLLFYSVGIGQISSEVPQNLSASRPQDRQFILSSKKLLLSDSGFYLCAWSLGGTQYFGPGTRLLVL.

The V and J genes are TRBV6-5 and TRBJ2-5, with D hard to call. Germline V lookup: CDR1 MNHEY, CDR2 SVGAGI. The CDR3 contains 15 residues. The V and J ends lost 5 bases and 2 bases respectively, with 15 bases between them. DNA for the CDR3: TGTGCCAGCAGTCCTTACACCGGACGGCAAGAGACCCAGTACTTC. Amino acid sequence: CASSPYTGRQETQYF.

The chain links TRBV19 to TRBJ2-7; 10 bases match TRBD1. The V and J ends lost 6 bases and 4 bases, in that order; junction bases with no gene match: 12. The germline gives CDR1 LNHDA, CDR2 SQIVND (reference sequence). This CDR3 comprises 16 residues. The CDR3 sequence is CASRRKPTGGGYEQYF. DNA for the CDR3: TGTGCCAGTAGGCGAAAACCGACAGGGGGCGGGTACGAGCAGTACTTC.

The V gene is TRBV7-9, the J gene TRBJ2-7, with D uncertain. Germline V gene sequence: CDR1 SEHNR, CDR2 FQNEAQ (reference sequence). V was cut by 5 bases and J by 0 bases, with 11 bases left in between. This CDR3 is built from 14 residues. In nucleotides, the CDR3 is TGTGCCAGCAGCCCCGACTCAAGCTCCTACGAGCAGTACTTC. Protein: CASSPDSSSYEQYF.

The CDR3 spells CASSETDRQETQYF. The CDR3 coding sequence is TGTGCCAGCAGTGAGACAGACCGACAAGAGACCCAGTACTTC. This chain joins TRBV28 and TRBJ2-5; possibly TRBD1 for D (5 bases). Trimming removed 5 bases from V and 2 bases from J, with 12 bases in between. This CDR3 is 14 amino acids long. Germline lookup yields CDR1 MDHEN and CDR2 SYDVKM.

V is TRBV7-2 and J is TRBJ1-4; D is ambiguous. This CDR3 has 15 residues. CDR1 and CDR2 from the germline V gene are SGHTA and FQGNSA. The ends were cut back, 1 base at V and 0 bases at J, with 6 bases in the middle. The CDR3 nucleotides are TGTGCCAGCAGCTTAGTACCTGCAACTAATGAAAAACTGTTTTTT. Translating gives CASSLVPATNEKLFF.

This clone was observed a single time. V and J are TRBV10-3 and TRBJ1-2; 9 bases match TRBD1. The V gene's germline CDR1 is ENHRY and CDR2 SYGVKD. CDR3 length: 14 residues. Trimming at V came to 10 bases and at J to 0 bases, leaving 6 bases not matched to a gene. The CDR3 DNA reads TGTGCCACCGGGACAGGGAGCGCTAACTATGGCTACACCTTC. It is translated as CATGTGSANYGYTF.

CDR3 nucleotides: TGTGCCAGTAGTATCCGGGACAGGGGGGACTATGGCTACACCTTC. It is translated as CASSIRDRGDYGYTF. V and J are TRBV19 and TRBJ1-2; 11 bases fit TRBD1. J lost 3 bases, V lost 3 bases, and 3 bases had no gene match. Germline V gene lookup returns CDR1 LNHDA and CDR2 SQIVND (reference sequence). This CDR3 has 15 amino acids.

This chain links TRBV6-5 with TRBJ2-2, with D unresolved. This CDR3 comprises 15 residues. Trimming stripped 8 bases from V and 7 bases from J, with 20 bases between. Germline values: CDR1 MNHEY, CDR2 SVGAGI. In DNA, the CDR3 is TGTGCCAGCGCTCGCGACGGGTCGGCTGGCGGGGAGCTGTTTTTT. Translating it yields CASARDGSAGGELFF.

The chain couples TRBV18 to TRBJ2-7, with 14 bases fitting TRBD2. J was trimmed by 3 bases and V by 4 bases; bases with no gene match: 8. Germline lookup yields CDR1 KGHSH and CDR2 LQKENI. The CDR3 sequence is 17 residues long. The DNA for the CDR3 is TGTGCCAGCTCACGGGGAAGACTAGCGGGAGGGGACTACGAGCAGTACTTC. Its translation is CASSRGRLAGGDYEQYF.

V is TRBV7-2 and J is TRBJ2-6; 9 nucleotides line up with TRBD1. J gave up 3 bases and V 7 bases, and 7 bases lay outside the gene matches. The CDR3 has 16 residues. CDR1 and CDR2 from the germline V gene are SGHTA and FQGNSA. The CDR3 nucleotides are TGTGCCAGCACCCGGACAGGGGTAGGTGGGGCCAACGTCCTGACTTTC. Translated: CASTRTGVGGANVLTF.

The chain employs TRBV14 and TRBJ1-3, with D possibly being TRBD1 (6 bases). Deletions cut 4 bases from V and 3 bases from J, with 16 bases between. CDR1 and CDR2 from the germline V gene are SGHDN and FVKESK. The CDR3 sequence is 16 residues long. The CDR3 nucleotides are TGTGCCAGCAGCCTGACGCGGGGGGCGAGTGGAAACACCATATATTTT. Its translation: CASSLTRGASGNTIYF.

This chain connects TRBV28 to TRBJ2-7, with a possible D match to TRBD1 (5 bases). V was pared by 6 bases and J by 0 bases, with 15 bases between. From germline, CDR1 is MDHEN and CDR2 SYDVKM. The CDR3 covers 15 residues. CDR3 in amino acids: CASSPGAGNSYEQYF. The CDR3 coding sequence is TGTGCCAGCAGCCCCGGAGCAGGGAACTCCTACGAGCAGTACTTC.

CDR3 nucleotide sequence: TGTGCCAGCAGCGGGACCCAAGTGATAGGCACCGGGGAGCTGTTTTTT. Translating it yields CASSGTQVIGTGELFF. The rearrangement joins TRBV9 to TRBJ2-2; D call uncertain. Between the trimmed V and J ends, which lost 3 bases and 4 bases, there was a span of 16 bases. Germline CDR1 reads SGDLS; CDR2 reads YYNGEE. The CDR3 sequence is 16 residues long.

The chain recombines TRBV27 with TRBJ2-5, with TRBD2 matching 11 bases. The germline gives CDR1 MNHEY, CDR2 SMNVEV (reference sequence). After removal of 6 bases from V and 5 bases from J, the junction contained 8 bases not matched to a gene. The CDR3 has 15 amino acids. CDR3 sequence reads: CASSPVAGGPETQYF. The CDR3 DNA is TGTGCCAGCAGCCCGGTAGCGGGGGGGCCGGAGACCCAGTACTTC.

Only one count was recorded for this clone. This chain's CDR3 is CASSVDVQGAFGYTF. The CDR3 DNA reads TGTGCCAGCAGCGTAGATGTCCAGGGGGCGTTCGGCTACACCTTC. The chain recombines TRBV9 with TRBJ1-2; 8 bases map to TRBD1. The length of the CDR3 is 15 residues. The J segment lost 8 bases and the V segment lost 0 bases, leaving 9 bases of the junction unmatched. Germline V gives CDR1 SGDLS, CDR2 YYNGEE. Based on the CDR3 plus reference TRBV9 and TRBJ1-2, the full variable domain is DSGVTQTPKHLITATGQRVTLRCSPRSGDLSVYWYQQSLDQGLQFLIQYYNGEERAKGNILERFSAQQFPDLHSELNLSSLELGDSALYFCASSVDVQGAFGYTFGSGTRLTVV.

V is TRBV7-2 and J is TRBJ2-4; D assignment may be TRBD1 or TRBD2 (5 bases each). With 0 bases removed from V and 5 bases from J, the gap between germline ends came to 23 bases. Germline CDR1 reads SGHTA; CDR2 reads FQGNSA. CDR3 length equals 19 residues. In nucleotides, the CDR3 is TGTGCCAGCAGCTTAGCTCCACCCGGGACCCTCACCCCCCAAAACATTCAGTACTTC. This encodes CASSLAPPGTLTPQNIQYF.

The rearrangement links TRBV5-1 to TRBJ1-1, with a tentative D call TRBD1 (5 bases). In germline, CDR1 is SGHRS, CDR2 YFSETQ. Trimming took off 2 bases at V and 6 bases at J, with 14 bases between the two ends. This CDR3 contains 14 residues. The CDR3 nucleotides are TGCGCCAGCAGCTTCAGGGAGGAATCCGCTGAAGCTTTCTTT. Its protein is CASSFREESAEAFF.

The CDR3 loop reads CAWGLGGGYTF. For the CDR3, the DNA is TGTGCCTGGGGATTGGGGGGTGGCTACACCTTC. This chain connects TRBV30 to TRBJ1-2, with D possibly matching TRBD1 (5 bases). V shed 5 bases and J shed 7 bases, with 11 bases lying between them. CDR1 is GTSNPN, CDR2 SVGIG, per germline (reference sequence). This CDR3 is built from 11 residues.

The chain is built from TRBV7-9 and TRBJ1-6; D is unclear. CDR3 length equals 15 residues. The germline V gene encodes CDR1 SEHNR and CDR2 FQNEAQ (reference sequence). Deletions cut 4 bases from V and 10 bases from J, with 17 bases between. The CDR3 protein is CASSSNKGRVSPLHF. The DNA for the CDR3 is TGTGCCAGCAGCTCGAACAAGGGTAGGGTCTCACCCCTCCACTTT.

The V call is TRBV10-2, the J call TRBJ1-2; no definite D call. The ends were cut back, 7 bases at V and 2 bases at J, with 20 bases in the middle. The germline V gene encodes CDR1 WSHSY and CDR2 SAAADI. The CDR3 loop spans 16 amino acids. The CDR3 sequence: CASTLSVVGSNYGYTF. The CDR3 region has the DNA TGCGCCAGCACTCTGTCGGTGGTCGGCAGCAACTATGGCTACACCTTC.

In its sample, this clone was seen a few times. The genes are TRBV4-2 and TRBJ2-1; the D is unclear. CDR1 and CDR2 from the germline V gene are LGHNA and YNFKEQ. This CDR3 is built from 11 residues. V was clipped by 0 bases and J by 8 bases, with 2 bases between them. The CDR3 DNA follows: TGTGCCAGCAGCCAAGAGGATGAGCAGTTCTTC. This sequence encodes CASSQEDEQFF.

The V and J genes are TRBV7-2 and TRBJ2-3; D is undetermined. The CDR3 is 15 amino acids. The V and J ends lost 5 bases and 2 bases respectively, with 14 bases between them. Germline CDR1 is SGHTA and CDR2 is FQGNSA. The CDR3 DNA is TGTGCCAGCAGCCTGGTGGGCGGAGACACAGATACGCAGTATTTT. Protein sequence: CASSLVGGDTDTQYF. Supplemented by reference TRBV7-2 and TRBJ2-3, the full variable domain reads GAGVSQSPSNKVTEKGKDVELRCDPISGHTALYWYRQSLGQGLEFLIYFQGNSAPDKSGLPSDRFSAERTGGSVSTLTIQRTQQEDSAVYLCASSLVGGDTDTQYFGPGTRLTVL.

The chain employs TRBV6-1 and TRBJ1-1; maybe TRBD1 (5 bases). CDR3 length equals 14 residues. Trimming removed 6 bases from V and 3 bases from J, with 14 bases in between. CDR1 and CDR2 (germline): MNHNS, SASEGT. The CDR3 DNA sequence: TGTGCCAGCAGAGCGGGACTCTTGGACACTGAAGCTTTCTTT. The encoded protein is CASRAGLLDTEAFF.

The V call is TRBV25-1, the J call TRBJ2-7; TRBD1 aligns across 7 bases. The CDR3 sequence is 14 residues long. In germline, CDR1 is MGHDK, CDR2 SYGVNS. With V trimmed by 5 bases and J by 2 bases, 6 bases remained unmatched. Here the CDR3 DNA reads TGTGCCAGCAGTCCCAGGGGGAGAGCCTACGAGCAGTACTTC. Amino acid sequence: CASSPRGRAYEQYF.